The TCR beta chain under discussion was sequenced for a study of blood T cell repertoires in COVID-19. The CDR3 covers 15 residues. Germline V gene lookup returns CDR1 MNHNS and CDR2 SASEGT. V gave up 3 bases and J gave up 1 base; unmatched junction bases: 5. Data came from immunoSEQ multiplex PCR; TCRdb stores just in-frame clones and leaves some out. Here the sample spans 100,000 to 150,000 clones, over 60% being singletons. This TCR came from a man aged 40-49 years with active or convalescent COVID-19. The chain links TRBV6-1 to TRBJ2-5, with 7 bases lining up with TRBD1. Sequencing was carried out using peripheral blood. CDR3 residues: CASSEQKGAQETQYF. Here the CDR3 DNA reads TGTGCCAGCAGTGAGCAGAAGGGGGCCCAAGAGACCCAGTACTTC.